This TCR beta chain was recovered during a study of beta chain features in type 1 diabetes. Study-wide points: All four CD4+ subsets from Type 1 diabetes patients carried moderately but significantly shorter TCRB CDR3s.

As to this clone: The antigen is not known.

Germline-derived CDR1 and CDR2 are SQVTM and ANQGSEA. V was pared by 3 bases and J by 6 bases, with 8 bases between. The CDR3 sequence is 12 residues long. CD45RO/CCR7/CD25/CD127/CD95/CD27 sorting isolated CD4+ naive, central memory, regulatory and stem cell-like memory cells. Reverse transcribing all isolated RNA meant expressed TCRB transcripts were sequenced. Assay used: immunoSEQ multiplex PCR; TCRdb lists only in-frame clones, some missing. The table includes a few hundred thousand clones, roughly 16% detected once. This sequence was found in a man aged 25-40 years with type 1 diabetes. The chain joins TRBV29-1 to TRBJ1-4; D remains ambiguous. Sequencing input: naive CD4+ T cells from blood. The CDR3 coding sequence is TGCAGCGTTGATACCGGACATGAAAAACTGTTTTTT. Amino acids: CSVDTGHEKLFF.